What follows is one T cell receptor beta chain and its context. CDR1 is SGHAT and CDR2 is FQNNGV in the germline V gene. The length of the CDR3 is 16 residues. Trimming cost V 6 bases and J 2 bases, with 18 bases left between them. This sample was taken from a study of technical replicates of blood from a handful of donors. Some clones are missing from TCRdb's copy, which holds only in-frame ones; the method was immunoSEQ multiplex PCR. This table holds about 73,000 clones, roughly nine tenths found once. V and J are TRBV11-2 and TRBJ2-3; weak D call: TRBD2 (6 bases). Sequenced input: PBMCs. The clonotype was recovered from a human donor in good health. Some clones in this sample may be carry-over from other donors' samples. The CDR3 loop reads CASSIVLAAFTDTQYF. Written as DNA, the CDR3 is TGTGCCAGCAGTATTGTGTTAGCGGCTTTCACAGATACGCAGTATTTT.